A selection of T cell receptor beta chains follows, all from one sample in a study of blood T cell repertoires in COVID-19. Assay: immunoSEQ multiplex PCR; the TCRdb copy retains only in-frame clones and omits some. The profile shows roughly 250,000 clones, roughly 90% of them singletons. Source material: PBMCs or T cells enriched from blood (not recorded which). The receptors here all came from a woman in her thirties with acute COVID-19. Each CDR3 is given without its conserved first and last residue. The order of the fields is V gene, CDR3 length, D gene, J gene, CDR3 protein. A D gene is named only where the DNA matches it firmly.

>TRBV2|13|NA|TRBJ2-7
ARSLGVDRPYEQY
>TRBV11-2|11|NA|TRBJ1-1
ASSQVLTGEAF
>TRBV12-3/TRBV12-4|11|NA|TRBJ2-2
ASRDSNTGELF
>TRBV11-2|15|TRBD2|TRBJ2-1
ASSSLAGGPRYNEQF
>TRBV28|12|NA|TRBJ1-5
ATKGRTSNQPQH
>TRBV7-8|11|TRBD1|TRBJ2-7
ASSLGGQNEQY
>TRBV20-1|9|NA|TRBJ2-3
SARDPGTGY
>TRBV5-6|15|TRBD2|TRBJ2-3
ASSLEASGRASDTQY
>TRBV21-1|13|NA|TRBJ2-3
ASFQAGGRSDTQY
>TRBV9|13|TRBD2|TRBJ2-5
ASSLTAGGGETQY
>TRBV11-2|12|NA|TRBJ2-2
ASSLREKAGELF
>TRBV2|13|TRBD1|TRBJ1-4
ASSEGTGLDEKLF
>TRBV29-1|11|NA|TRBJ2-5
SSVQDKQETQY
>TRBV5-5|13|TRBD1|TRBJ1-5
ASSLEQGNNQPQH
>TRBV20-1|14|TRBD2|TRBJ2-1
SASYGGGASGNEQF
>TRBV28|14|TRBD2|TRBJ2-7
ASSFKTSEPSYEQY
>TRBV3-1/TRBV3-2|13|TRBD1|TRBJ1-5
ASRGQARCNQPQH
>TRBV5-8|12|NA|TRBJ1-3
ASSLYSGGNTIY
>TRBV5-1|14|TRBD1|TRBJ1-6
ASSLRDRDHNSPLH
>TRBV28|10|NA|TRBJ1-4
ASHGVYEKLF
>TRBV19|13|TRBD1|TRBJ2-7
ASSIRTGGDHEQY
>TRBV7-8|12|NA|TRBJ1-6
ASSSDSYNSPLH
>TRBV19|14|NA|TRBJ2-3
ASSIGPGIGTDTQY
>TRBV28|13|TRBD1|TRBJ1-4
ASSTPGQINEKLF
>TRBV5-5|11|NA|TRBJ2-3
ASSLSLTDTQY
>TRBV18|11|NA|TRBJ1-4
ASSSEIGEKLF
>TRBV7-6|15|NA|TRBJ2-6
ASSLRGATSGANVLT
>TRBV19|13|NA|TRBJ1-2
ASSELGGLNYGYT
>TRBV28|14|TRBD2|TRBJ2-7
ASSLGLAGGSNEQY
>TRBV7-2|12|NA|TRBJ1-3
ASSLGASGNTIY
>TRBV7-3|11|NA|TRBJ1-2
ASSTQGENGYT
>TRBV19|12|TRBD1|TRBJ1-4
ASSPGQGARKLF
>TRBV29-1|12|NA|TRBJ2-7
SVEDSDRTGEQY
>TRBV7-9|12|TRBD1|TRBJ2-7
ASSTTDRAYEQY
>TRBV21-1|12|NA|TRBJ1-1
ASSKTGGDTEAF
>TRBV5-1|16|NA|TRBJ1-3
ASSLGSFRTHSGNTIY